The 2 T cell receptor beta chains in this list originate from one sample, sequenced in a study of control samples from healthy donors and cancer patients. Assay: immunoSEQ multiplex PCR; the TCRdb copy retains only in-frame clones and omits some. The sample has 40,000 to 50,000 clones, roughly 85% seen once. The sequencing input was blood. The receptor source for this set is a man between 60 and 75 years old in good health.

The chain has TRBV6-2 or TRBV6-3 and TRBJ2-7; no clear D. Germline CDR1 reads MNHEY; CDR2 reads SVGEGT. Trimming pared 4 bases from V and 2 bases from J, leaving 6 bases between. The CDR3 is 12 amino acids. The CDR3 DNA is TGTGCCAGCAGTTTCCCAACCTACGAGCAGTACTTC. Translating gives CASSFPTYEQYF.

V and J are TRBV3-1 (or the pseudogene TRBV3-2) and TRBJ2-1; possibly TRBD2 for D (6 bases). CDR1 LGHDT and CDR2 YNNKEL come from the germline V gene (reference sequence). The V end was cut by 1 base, the J end by 8 bases, with 15 bases between. There are 15 residues in the CDR3. CDR3 amino acids: CASSQGPGASDEQFF. Here the CDR3 DNA reads TGTGCCAGCAGCCAAGGCCCCGGGGCTAGCGATGAGCAGTTCTTC.